Below, 12 T cell receptor beta chains from the same sample are listed, as sequenced in a study of CD8+ T cells in alopecia areata. Treatment of the sample: oral pan-JAK inhibitor, 5-10 mg twice daily. Following extraction, RNA underwent reverse transcription to cDNA, which served as the sequencing template. The table came from immunoSEQ multiplex PCR; TCRdb's copy has only in-frame clones and leaves some out. The sample carries about 94,000 clones, about two thirds recorded once. The sequences come from CD8+ T cells sorted from blood, collected at roughly week 45, from a patient treated with tofacitinib. Receptors originate from a human donor with alopecia areata.

The chain carries TRBV14 and TRBJ1-6; TRBD1 might be the D (6 bases). Germline CDR1 is SGHDN and CDR2 is FVKESK. The CDR3 extends over 18 amino acids. V was shortened by 1 base and J by 2 bases, with 15 bases between the two germline ends. The CDR3 spells CASSQGSTGFPYNSPLHF. In nucleotides, the CDR3 is TGTGCCAGCAGCCAAGGGTCAACAGGGTTCCCCTATAATTCACCCCTCCACTTT.

A single count supports this clone. This chain joins TRBV4-1 and TRBJ1-2; D is perhaps TRBD1 (5 bases). This CDR3 is 15 amino acids long. Trimming stripped 1 base from V and 3 bases from J, with 12 bases between. In germline, CDR1 is MGHRA, CDR2 YSYEKL. The CDR3 spells CASSQVGTGDYGYTF. The CDR3 coding sequence is TGCGCCAGCAGCCAAGTGGGTACAGGAGACTATGGCTACACCTTC.

The gene calls are TRBV4-3 and TRBJ2-3, with D possibly TRBD2 on 5 matching bases. CDR1 and CDR2 from the germline V gene are LGHNA and YSLEER. The CDR3 spans 14 residues. Trimming shortened V by 0 bases and J by 6 bases, and 10 bases separated the two germline ends. The CDR3 bases are TGCGCCAGCAGCCAAGATAAGGGAGCGGATACGCAGTATTTT. Encoded protein: CASSQDKGADTQYF.

J is TRBJ1-2 and V is TRBV4-3; a possible D gene is TRBD1 (5 bases). Germline CDR1 and CDR2: LGHNA and YSLEER. CDR3 size: 15 residues. V gave up 0 bases and J gave up 3 bases, with 11 bases separating them. The CDR3 spells CASSQDKGTDYGYTF. DNA for the CDR3: TGCGCCAGCAGCCAAGATAAAGGGACGGACTATGGCTACACCTTC.

The CDR3 reads CASSVGDGNEQFF. The CDR3 region has the DNA TGTGCCAGCAGCGTCGGGGACGGTAATGAGCAGTTCTTC. This chain joins TRBV9 and TRBJ2-1; D is perhaps TRBD1 or TRBD2 (5 bases each). Germline V gene sequence: CDR1 SGDLS, CDR2 YYNGEE. There are 13 residues in the CDR3. V was trimmed by 2 bases and J by 7 bases, leaving 10 bases between them.

This sequence joins TRBV29-1 and TRBJ1-2, with a possible D match to TRBD1 (6 bases). The CDR3 spans 14 residues. Trimming stripped 0 bases from V and 2 bases from J, with 10 bases between. Per the germline V gene, CDR1 is SQVTM and CDR2 is ANQGSEA. Here the CDR3 DNA reads TGCAGCGTTGAAGATAGAAGGGGGAACTATGGCTACACCTTC. Its protein is CSVEDRRGNYGYTF.

The chain uses TRBV28 and TRBJ1-1; D not resolved. Trimming shortened V by 9 bases and J by 3 bases, and 14 bases separated the two germline ends. Per germline, CDR1 MDHEN and CDR2 SYDVKM. The CDR3 contains 13 residues. This CDR3 reads CASGNQVDTEAFF. In DNA, the CDR3 is TGTGCCAGTGGGAACCAGGTGGACACTGAAGCTTTCTTT.

J is TRBJ1-2 and V is TRBV12-5; D uncertain. V was cut by 2 bases and J by 7 bases, with 14 bases left in between. Germline V lookup: CDR1 LGHNT, CDR2 FRNRAP. CDR3 length: 14 amino acids. This CDR3 is CASGLNTKEAGYTF. DNA of the CDR3: TGTGCTAGTGGTTTGAATACGAAAGAGGCTGGCTACACCTTC.

The sample holds one count of this clone. The V and J genes are TRBV5-4 and TRBJ2-5; D possibly matches TRBD1 or TRBD2 (5 bases each). Trimming removed 2 bases from V and 5 bases from J, with 13 bases in between. The CDR3 runs 14 residues. The germline gives CDR1 SGHNT, CDR2 YYREEE (reference sequence). The CDR3 spells CASSFGTSSETQYF. CDR3 nucleotide sequence: TGTGCCAGCAGCTTCGGGACGTCCAGTGAGACCCAGTACTTC. Together with reference TRBV5-4 and TRBJ2-5, the CDR3 gives the full variable domain: ETGVTQSPTHLIKTRGQQVTLRCSSQSGHNTVSWYQQALGQGPQFIFQYYREEENGRGNFPPRFSGLQFPNYSSELNVNALELDDSALYLCASSFGTSSETQYFGPGTRLLVL.

CDR3 sequence: CASRTLLTGDVNTGELFF. DNA for the CDR3: TGTGCCAGTAGGACTTTATTGACAGGGGACGTTAACACCGGGGAGCTGTTTTTT. The chain has TRBV19 and TRBJ2-2, with 8 bases identical to TRBD1. With 6 bases clipped from V and 2 bases from J, the junction kept 14 bases outside the gene matches. CDR1 and CDR2 from the germline V gene are LNHDA and SQIVND (reference sequence). The CDR3 runs to 18 residues. The variable domain in full, with the rest retrieved from reference TRBV19 and TRBJ2-2, is DGGITQSPKYLFRKEGQNVTLSCEQNLNHDAMYWYRQDPGQGLRLIYYSQIVNDFQKGDIAEGYSVSREKKESFPLTVTSAQKNPTAFYLCASRTLLTGDVNTGELFFGEGSRLTVL.

The CDR3 sequence: CATSSESFTEAFF. For the CDR3, the DNA is TGTGCCACCAGCAGTGAGAGTTTTACTGAAGCTTTCTTT. The rearrangement uses TRBV15 and TRBJ1-1; D uncertain. This CDR3 has 13 residues. The V end was cut by 3 bases, the J end by 5 bases, with 10 bases between. CDR1 and CDR2 from the germline V gene are LNHNV and YYDKDF (reference sequence). The full variable domain, in which reference TRBV15 and TRBJ1-1 provide the parts outside the CDR3, is DAMVIQNPRYQVTQFGKPVTLSCSQTLNHNVMYWYQQKSSQAPKLLFHYYDKDFNNEADTPDNFQSRRPNTSFCFLDIRSPGLGDTAMYLCATSSESFTEAFFGQGTRLTVV.

The chain has TRBV29-1 and TRBJ2-7; 8 bases fit TRBD2. The CDR3 spans 14 residues. With 4 bases clipped from V and 0 bases from J, the junction kept 5 bases outside the gene matches. Germline V gene lookup returns CDR1 SQVTM and CDR2 ANQGSEA. CDR3 nucleotides: TGCAGCGTTGGGCTAGCGGGTAGCTCCTACGAGCAGTACTTC. It specifies CSVGLAGSSYEQYF.